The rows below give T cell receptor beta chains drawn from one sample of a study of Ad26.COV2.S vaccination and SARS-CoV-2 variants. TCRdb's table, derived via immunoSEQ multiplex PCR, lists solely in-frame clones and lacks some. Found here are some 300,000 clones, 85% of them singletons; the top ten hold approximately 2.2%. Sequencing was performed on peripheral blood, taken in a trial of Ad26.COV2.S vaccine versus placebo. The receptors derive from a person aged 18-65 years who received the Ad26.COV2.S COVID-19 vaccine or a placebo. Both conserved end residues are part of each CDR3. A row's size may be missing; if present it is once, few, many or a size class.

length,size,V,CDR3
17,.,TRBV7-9,CASSLIPGQGKGQPQHF
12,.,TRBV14,CASSPDEDEQYF
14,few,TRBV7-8,CASSSLTGGFEQYF
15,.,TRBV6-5,CASSIPKGGSYEQYF
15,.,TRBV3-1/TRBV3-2,CASSQDRLSYNEQFF
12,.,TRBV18,CASSPSSYEQYF
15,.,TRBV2,CASTPGRVSVSPLHF
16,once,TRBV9,CASSVGSLVSTGELFF
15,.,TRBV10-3,CAISDIRGANTEAFF
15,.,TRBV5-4,CASSLGKGLGTEAFF
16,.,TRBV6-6,CASSYSRQSSYNEQFF
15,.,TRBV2,CASSDADYRNYGYTF
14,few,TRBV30,CAWSVRQQNSPLHF
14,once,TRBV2,CASWRPYPLNEQYF
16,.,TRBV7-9,CASSLAVGGRTDTQYF
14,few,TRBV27,CASSPDRGNEKLFF
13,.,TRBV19,CASAGGRYNEQFF
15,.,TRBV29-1,CSGILPQGAGNTIYF
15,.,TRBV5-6,CASSYRRKDDSPLHF
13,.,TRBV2,CARRGQGFNEQFF
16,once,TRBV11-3,CASNQTGDEPNEKLFF
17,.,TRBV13,CASSLRGLAGGFETQYF
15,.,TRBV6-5,CASSPWTDSNQPQHF
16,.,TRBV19,CASSIGPGQGAYEQYF
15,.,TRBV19,CASSSGGANTGELFF
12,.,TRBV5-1,CASSWGGTEAFF
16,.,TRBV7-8,CASSFGAGATNEKLFF
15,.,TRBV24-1,CATSDPGQGLNEQFF
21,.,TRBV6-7,CASSYYCVWDGALGRSYEQYF
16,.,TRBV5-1,CASSLVAARSSGPLHF
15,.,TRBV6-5,CASSYSTGTNTEAFF
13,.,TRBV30,CAWAVGDEETQYF
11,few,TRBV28,CASSLRYEQYF
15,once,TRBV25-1,CASSGGGGPEQPQHF
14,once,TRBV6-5,CASSYTGRETEAFF
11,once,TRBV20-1,CSVLHTYEQYF
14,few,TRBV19,CASSIGLAVDTQYF
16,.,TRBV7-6,CASRFSYRGFGNTIYF
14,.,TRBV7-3,CASSLRGGEETQYF
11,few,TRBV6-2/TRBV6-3,CASSPSYEQYF
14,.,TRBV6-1,CASSEIGMTYEQYF
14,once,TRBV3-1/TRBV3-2,CASSPWTENTEAFF
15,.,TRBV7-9,CASSLAWTGGYEQYF
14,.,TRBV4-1,CASSQDVPTNEQYF
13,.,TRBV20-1,CSASQGFGTEAFF
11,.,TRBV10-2,CASSDDSPLHF
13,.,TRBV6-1,CASSESRQGALNF
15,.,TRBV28,CASSFYGTGAYEQYF